The 8 T cell receptor beta chains below come from one sample, sequenced in a study of T cell responses to AZD1222 COVID-19 vaccine. Assay used: immunoSEQ multiplex PCR; TCRdb lists only in-frame clones, some missing. This table has around 200,000 clones, roughly 88% appearing once. Sequencing was performed on peripheral blood, taken on day 0 of AZD1222 vaccination. The receptors stem from an adult in good health.

The rearrangement joins TRBV2 to TRBJ2-7; 7 bases agree with TRBD1. CDR1 is SNHLY, CDR2 FYNNEI, per germline. The CDR3 is 13 amino acids. V gave up 6 bases and J gave up 8 bases; unmatched junction bases: 10. CDR3 amino acids: CASSPWTGTKQYF. The CDR3 nucleotides are TGTGCCAGCAGCCCCTGGACAGGTACCAAGCAGTACTTC. The variable domain in full, with the rest retrieved from reference TRBV2 and TRBJ2-7, is EPEVTQTPSHQVTQMGQEVILRCVPISNHLYFYWYRQILGQKVEFLVSFYNNEISEKSEIFDDQFSVERPDGSNFTLKIRSTKLEDSAMYFCASSPWTGTKQYFGPGTRLTVT.

The chain employs TRBV10-3 and TRBJ2-1, with a possible D match to TRBD2 (5 bases). The V end was cut by 5 bases, the J end by 7 bases, with 15 bases between. The germline V gene has CDR1 ENHRY and CDR2 SYGVKD. This CDR3 has 14 residues. The chain's CDR3 is CAISKGAGRNEQFF. CDR3 bases: TGTGCCATCAGTAAGGGAGCAGGAAGGAATGAGCAGTTCTTC.

The chain has TRBV5-1 and TRBJ2-1; 7 nucleotides agree with TRBD2. With V trimmed by 4 bases and J by 6 bases, 22 bases remained unmatched. This CDR3 is built from 19 residues. CDR1 SGHRS and CDR2 YFSETQ come from the germline V gene. The CDR3 DNA is TGCGCCAGCAGCCTCTTAGCCTCGACTAGCACAGGAGGTGGCAATGAGCAGTTCTTC. Translation gives CASSLLASTSTGGGNEQFF.

V is TRBV3-1 (or the pseudogene TRBV3-2) and J is TRBJ2-2; the D gene is possibly TRBD1 (6 bases). The CDR3 has 15 residues. Trimming left V 3 bases short and J 2 bases short, with 10 bases between. Germline V gene sequence: CDR1 LGHDT, CDR2 YNNKEL (reference sequence). This CDR3 is CASSQGAVNTGELFF. The CDR3 nucleotides read TGTGCCAGCAGCCAGGGGGCGGTTAACACCGGGGAGCTGTTTTTT.

The rearrangement links TRBV11-2 to TRBJ2-1, with 8 positions matching TRBD2. With V trimmed by 1 base and J by 0 bases, 2 bases remained unmatched. Germline loops: CDR1 SGHAT, CDR2 FQNNGV. The CDR3 covers 16 residues. The CDR3 DNA reads TGTGCCAGCAGCTTAGTGGGACTAGTCTCCTACAATGAGCAGTTCTTC. This translates into CASSLVGLVSYNEQFF.

This clone occurred a few times. The J gene is TRBJ2-7, the V gene TRBV7-2; 7 bases fit TRBD1. The CDR3 loop spans 13 amino acids. Germline CDR1 reads SGHTA; CDR2 reads FQGNSA. Losses at the gene ends were 6 bases for V and 2 bases for J; bases not matched to a gene: 4. The DNA of the CDR3 is TGTGCCAGCAGACCAACAGGGGCCTACGAGCAGTACTTC. This codes for CASRPTGAYEQYF. Variable domain in full (rest from reference TRBV7-2 and TRBJ2-7): GAGVSQSPSNKVTEKGKDVELRCDPISGHTALYWYRQSLGQGLEFLIYFQGNSAPDKSGLPSDRFSAERTGGSVSTLTIQRTQQEDSAVYLCASRPTGAYEQYFGPGTRLTVT.

The V gene is TRBV27, the J gene TRBJ1-2, with 8 nucleotides matching TRBD1. From germline, CDR1 is MNHEY and CDR2 SMNVEV (reference sequence). Trimming took 7 bases from V and 4 from J; bases not matched to a gene: 11. The CDR3 spans 15 residues. In DNA, the CDR3 is TGTGCCAGCACGGACAGGGCCCTCCGGGGCTATGGCTACACCTTC. Its protein is CASTDRALRGYGYTF.

This sequence joins TRBV19 and TRBJ2-3; D might be TRBD1 (6 bases). The germline V and J ends were trimmed by 5 bases and 6 bases, with 18 bases remaining between them. Per germline, CDR1 LNHDA and CDR2 SQIVND (reference sequence). This CDR3 spans 15 amino acids. CDR3 in DNA: TGTGCCAGTAGTGCCCTTCAGGGGTTGAGGGATACGCAGTATTTT. Amino acids: CASSALQGLRDTQYF.